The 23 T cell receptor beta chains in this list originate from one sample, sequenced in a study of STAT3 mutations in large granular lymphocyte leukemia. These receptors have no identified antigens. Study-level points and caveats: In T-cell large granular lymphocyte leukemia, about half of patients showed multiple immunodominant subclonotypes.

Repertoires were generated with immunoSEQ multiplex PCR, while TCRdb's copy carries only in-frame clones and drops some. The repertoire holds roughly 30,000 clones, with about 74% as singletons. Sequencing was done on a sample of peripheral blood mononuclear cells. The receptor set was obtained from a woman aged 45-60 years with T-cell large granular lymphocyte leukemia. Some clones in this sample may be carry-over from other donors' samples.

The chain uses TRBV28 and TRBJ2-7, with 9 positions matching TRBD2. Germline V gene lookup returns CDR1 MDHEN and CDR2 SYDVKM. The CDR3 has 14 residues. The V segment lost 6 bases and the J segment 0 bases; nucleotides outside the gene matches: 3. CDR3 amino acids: CASRNSGSSYEQYF. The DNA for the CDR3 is TGTGCCAGCAGGAATAGCGGGAGCTCCTACGAGCAGTACTTC.

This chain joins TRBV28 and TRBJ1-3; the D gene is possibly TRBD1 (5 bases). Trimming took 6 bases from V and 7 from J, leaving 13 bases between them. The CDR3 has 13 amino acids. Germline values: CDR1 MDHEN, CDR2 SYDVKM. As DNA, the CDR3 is TGTGCCAGCAGGGGGACGGTCCGGAACACCATATATTTT. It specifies CASRGTVRNTIYF.

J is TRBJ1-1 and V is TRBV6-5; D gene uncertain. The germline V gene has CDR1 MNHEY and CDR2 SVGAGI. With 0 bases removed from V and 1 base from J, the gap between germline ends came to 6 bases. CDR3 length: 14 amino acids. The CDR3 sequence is CASSYSRGNTEAFF. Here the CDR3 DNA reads TGTGCCAGCAGTTACTCGAGAGGGAACACTGAAGCTTTCTTT.

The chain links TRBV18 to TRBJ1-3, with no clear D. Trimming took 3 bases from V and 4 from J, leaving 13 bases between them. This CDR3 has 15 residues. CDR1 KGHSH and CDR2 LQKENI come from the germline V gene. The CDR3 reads CASSPTRNGGNTIYF. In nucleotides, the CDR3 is TGTGCCAGCTCACCTACAAGAAACGGAGGAAACACCATATATTTT.

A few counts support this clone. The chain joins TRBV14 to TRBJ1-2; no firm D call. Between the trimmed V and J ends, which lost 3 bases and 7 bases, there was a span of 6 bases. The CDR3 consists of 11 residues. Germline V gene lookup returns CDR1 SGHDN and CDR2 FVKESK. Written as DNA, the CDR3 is TGTGCCAGCAGCCAGCTAAGTGGCTACACCTTC. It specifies CASSQLSGYTF.

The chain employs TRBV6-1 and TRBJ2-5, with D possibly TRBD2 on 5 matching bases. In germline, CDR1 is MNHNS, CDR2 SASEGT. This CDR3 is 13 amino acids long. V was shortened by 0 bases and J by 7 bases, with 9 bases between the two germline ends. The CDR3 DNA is TGTGCCAGCAGTGAAGCGTCGGCGGGGACCCAGTACTTC. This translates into CASSEASAGTQYF.

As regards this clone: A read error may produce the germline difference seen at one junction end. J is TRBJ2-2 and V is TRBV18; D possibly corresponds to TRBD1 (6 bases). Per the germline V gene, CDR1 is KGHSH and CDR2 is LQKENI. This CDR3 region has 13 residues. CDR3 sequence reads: CASSPTAPGDLFF. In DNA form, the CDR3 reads TGTGCCAGCTCACCCACGGCTCCAGGGGATCTGTTTTTT.

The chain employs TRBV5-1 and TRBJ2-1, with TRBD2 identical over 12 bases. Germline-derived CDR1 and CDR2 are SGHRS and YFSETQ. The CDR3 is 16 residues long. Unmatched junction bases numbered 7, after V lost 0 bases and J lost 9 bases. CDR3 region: CASSLVLAGGFGEQFF. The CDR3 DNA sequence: TGCGCCAGCAGCTTGGTGCTAGCGGGAGGGTTCGGTGAGCAGTTCTTC.

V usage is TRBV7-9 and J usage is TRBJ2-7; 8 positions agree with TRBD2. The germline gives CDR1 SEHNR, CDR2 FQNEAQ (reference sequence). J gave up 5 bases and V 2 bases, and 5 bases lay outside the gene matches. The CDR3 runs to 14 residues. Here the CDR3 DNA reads TGTGCCAGCAGCTTAACGGGACTAGTCGACGAGCAGTACTTC. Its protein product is CASSLTGLVDEQYF.

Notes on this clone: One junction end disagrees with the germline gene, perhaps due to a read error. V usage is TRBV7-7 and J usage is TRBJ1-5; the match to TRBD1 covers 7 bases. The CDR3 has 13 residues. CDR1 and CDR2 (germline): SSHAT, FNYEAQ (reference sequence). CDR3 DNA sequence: TGTGCTAGCAGCCTGGACAGGAATCAGCCCCAGCATTTT. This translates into CASSLDRNQPQHF. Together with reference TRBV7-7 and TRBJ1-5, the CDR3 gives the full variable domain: GAGVSQSPRYKVTKRGQDVTLRCDPISSHATLYWYQQALGQGPEFLTYFNYEAQPDKSGLPSDRFSAERPEGSISTLTIQRTEQRDSAMYRCASSLDRNQPQHFGDGTRLSIL.

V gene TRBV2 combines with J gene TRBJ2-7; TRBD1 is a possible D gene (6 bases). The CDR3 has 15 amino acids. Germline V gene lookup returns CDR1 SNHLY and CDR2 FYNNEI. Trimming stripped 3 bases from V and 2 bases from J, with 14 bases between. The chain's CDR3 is CASSDGGHQTYEQYF. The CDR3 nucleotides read TGTGCCAGCAGTGATGGGGGACATCAAACCTACGAGCAGTACTTC.

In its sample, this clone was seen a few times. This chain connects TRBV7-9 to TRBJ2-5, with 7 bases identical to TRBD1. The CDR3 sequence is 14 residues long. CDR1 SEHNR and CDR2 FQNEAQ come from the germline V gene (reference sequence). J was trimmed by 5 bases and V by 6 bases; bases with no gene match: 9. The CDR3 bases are TGTGCCAGCAGTCAAAGACAGGGCGTGGAGACCCAGTACTTC. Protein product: CASSQRQGVETQYF.

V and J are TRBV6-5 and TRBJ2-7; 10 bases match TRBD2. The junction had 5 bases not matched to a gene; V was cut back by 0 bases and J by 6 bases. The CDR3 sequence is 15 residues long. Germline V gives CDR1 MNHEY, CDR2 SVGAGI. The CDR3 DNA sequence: TGTGCCAGCAGTTACTCGAGACTAGCGGGCAGCGAGCAGTACTTC. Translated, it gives CASSYSRLAGSEQYF.

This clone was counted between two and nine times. Written as DNA, the CDR3 is TGTGCCAGCTCACCGACAAGGAACACTGAAGCTTTCTTT. This sequence encodes CASSPTRNTEAFF. The J gene is TRBJ1-1, the V gene TRBV18; D uncertain. The CDR3 consists of 13 residues. Germline V gene data show CDR1 as KGHSH and CDR2 as LQKENI. V gave up 3 bases and J gave up 1 base, with 6 bases separating them.

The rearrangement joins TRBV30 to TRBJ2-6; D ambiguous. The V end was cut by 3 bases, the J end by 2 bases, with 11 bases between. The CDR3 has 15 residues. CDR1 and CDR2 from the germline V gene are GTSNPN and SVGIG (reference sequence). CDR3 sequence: CAWRGEWAGANVLTF. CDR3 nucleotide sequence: TGTGCCTGGAGGGGCGAGTGGGCTGGGGCCAACGTCCTGACTTTC.

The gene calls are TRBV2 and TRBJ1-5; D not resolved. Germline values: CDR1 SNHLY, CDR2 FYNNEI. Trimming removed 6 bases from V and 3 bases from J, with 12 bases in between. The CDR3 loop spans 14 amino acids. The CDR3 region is CASSKQGYNQPQHF. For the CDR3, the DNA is TGTGCCAGCAGCAAGCAAGGGTACAATCAGCCCCAGCATTTT. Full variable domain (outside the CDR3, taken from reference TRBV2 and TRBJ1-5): EPEVTQTPSHQVTQMGQEVILRCVPISNHLYFYWYRQILGQKVEFLVSFYNNEISEKSEIFDDQFSVERPDGSNFTLKIRSTKLEDSAMYFCASSKQGYNQPQHFGDGTRLSIL.

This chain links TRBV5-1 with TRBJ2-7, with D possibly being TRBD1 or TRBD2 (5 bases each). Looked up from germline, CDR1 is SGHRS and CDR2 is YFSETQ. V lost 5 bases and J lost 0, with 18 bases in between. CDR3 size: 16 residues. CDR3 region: CASSPTGTISSYEQYF. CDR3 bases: TGCGCCAGCAGTCCTACCGGGACCATTAGCTCCTACGAGCAGTACTTC.

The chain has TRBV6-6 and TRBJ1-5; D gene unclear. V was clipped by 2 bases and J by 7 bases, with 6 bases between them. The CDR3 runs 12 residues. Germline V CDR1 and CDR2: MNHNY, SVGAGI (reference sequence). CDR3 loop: CASSYARQPQHF. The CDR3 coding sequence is TGTGCCAGCAGTTACGCGAGGCAGCCCCAGCATTTT.

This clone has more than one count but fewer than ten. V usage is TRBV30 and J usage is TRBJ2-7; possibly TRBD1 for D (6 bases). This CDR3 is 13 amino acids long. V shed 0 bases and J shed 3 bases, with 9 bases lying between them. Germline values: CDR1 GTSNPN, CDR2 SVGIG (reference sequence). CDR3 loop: CAWSVTGLYEQYF. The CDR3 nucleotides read TGTGCCTGGAGTGTGACAGGTCTCTACGAGCAGTACTTC.

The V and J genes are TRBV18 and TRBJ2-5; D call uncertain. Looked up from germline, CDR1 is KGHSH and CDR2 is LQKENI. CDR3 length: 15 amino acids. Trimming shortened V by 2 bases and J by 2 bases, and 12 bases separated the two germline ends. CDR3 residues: CASSPEVGNQETQYF. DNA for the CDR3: TGTGCCAGCTCACCAGAAGTGGGAAATCAAGAGACCCAGTACTTC.

CDR3 loop: CASSLEYGNQPQHF. The CDR3 DNA follows: TGTGCCAGCAGCTTAGAGTACGGCAATCAGCCCCAGCATTTT. J is TRBJ1-5 and V is TRBV7-8; no firm D call. Germline CDR1 SGHVS, CDR2 FQNEAQ. The CDR3 loop spans 14 amino acids. Trimming cost V 1 base and J 2 bases, with 6 bases left between them.

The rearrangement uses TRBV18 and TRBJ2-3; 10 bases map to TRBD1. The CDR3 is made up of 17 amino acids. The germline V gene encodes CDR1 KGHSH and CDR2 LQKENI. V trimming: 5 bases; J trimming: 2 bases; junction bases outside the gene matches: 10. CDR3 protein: CASSSSQTGGLTDTQYF. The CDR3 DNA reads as TGTGCCAGCTCATCCTCTCAGACAGGGGGCCTCACAGATACGCAGTATTTT.

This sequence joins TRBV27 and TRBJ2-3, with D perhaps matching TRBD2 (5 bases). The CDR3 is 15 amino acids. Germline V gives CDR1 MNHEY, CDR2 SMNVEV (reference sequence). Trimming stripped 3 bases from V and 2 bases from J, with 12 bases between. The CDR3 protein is CASSLGGPLTDTQYF. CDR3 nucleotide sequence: TGTGCCAGCAGTTTGGGCGGGCCCCTCACAGATACGCAGTATTTT.